Shown below are 8 T cell receptor beta chains from a single sample sequenced in a study of cytomegalovirus exposure and HLA in healthy donors. The PCR had 60 Vbeta and 13 Jbeta primers. The protocol was immunoSEQ multiplex PCR, while the TCRdb copy is restricted to in-frame clones and leaves out a portion. The sample has about 98,000 clones, about 74% seen once. Sample: PBMCs. These TCRs come from a male donor in good health and CMV-seronegative.

Regarding this clone: The same CDR3 also results from other DNA sequences found in this sample. The genes are TRBV7-8 and TRBJ1-1; perhaps TRBD1 as D (6 bases). Trimming shortened V by 2 bases and J by 9 bases, and 16 bases separated the two germline ends. CDR3 length: 14 amino acids. The germline V gene encodes CDR1 SGHVS and CDR2 FQNEAQ. The CDR3 is CASSLTRTGMQAFF. The CDR3 bases are TGTGCCAGCAGCTTAACTCGAACAGGGATGCAAGCTTTCTTT.

This chain joins TRBV20-1 and TRBJ2-7, with D perhaps matching TRBD1 (5 bases). V lost 2 bases, J lost 5 bases, and 7 bases lay in between. The CDR3 is made up of 11 amino acids. Germline lookup yields CDR1 DFQATT and CDR2 SNEGSKA (reference sequence). In nucleotides, the CDR3 is TGCAGTGCTAGACAGGGCCACGAGCAGTACTTC. It yields the protein CSARQGHEQYF.

This clone has just one count. This chain joins TRBV6-1 and TRBJ2-7; D is perhaps TRBD2 (6 bases). Trimming removed 2 bases from V and 4 bases from J, with 12 bases in between. The germline V gene has CDR1 MNHNS and CDR2 SASEGT. The CDR3 spans 14 residues. The CDR3 region is CASSEIYGGYEQYF. The CDR3 DNA sequence: TGTGCCAGCAGTGAAATCTACGGGGGATACGAGCAGTACTTC.

This clone was observed a single time. The rearrangement links TRBV27 to TRBJ2-2, with TRBD1 matching over 7 bases. The V gene end was trimmed by 2 bases and the J gene end by 4 bases; junction bases not matched to a gene: 10. This CDR3 has 17 amino acids. CDR1 and CDR2 (germline): MNHEY, SMNVEV (reference sequence). As DNA, the CDR3 is TGTGCCAGCAGTTTAAAGCAGGGGGTGGTCAGCACCGGGGAGCTGTTTTTT. Its protein product is CASSLKQGVVSTGELFF.

The chain joins TRBV5-1 to TRBJ2-5, with D perhaps TRBD2 (5 bases). CDR3 length: 14 residues. V lost 4 bases and J 0 bases, leaving 10 bases between the germline ends. The germline CDR1 and CDR2 sequences are SGHRS and YFSETQ. CDR3 amino acids: CASSERGYQETQYF. CDR3 in DNA: TGCGCCAGCAGCGAACGGGGATACCAAGAGACCCAGTACTTC.

This clone was counted a single time. The chain has TRBV4-2 and TRBJ2-3, with D perhaps matching TRBD2 (5 bases). Per germline, CDR1 LGHNA and CDR2 YNFKEQ. Trimming took off 0 bases at V and 8 bases at J, with 6 bases between the two ends. The CDR3 consists of 12 residues. CDR3 sequence: CASSQDEGTQYF. In DNA, the CDR3 is TGTGCCAGCAGCCAAGATGAGGGTACGCAGTATTTT.

The V and J genes are TRBV2 and TRBJ2-7, with D hard to call. The CDR3 loop spans 12 amino acids. V was clipped by 8 bases and J by 0 bases, with 8 bases between them. The germline V gene has CDR1 SNHLY and CDR2 FYNNEI. The CDR3 bases are TGTGCCAGCCGGGTCACCTCCTACGAGCAGTACTTC. Translated, it gives CASRVTSYEQYF.

This clone was found a few times. The chain employs TRBV7-2 and TRBJ2-2, with 8 positions matching TRBD2. V lost 1 base and J lost 0; bases outside the gene matches: 7. CDR3 length: 18 residues. In germline, CDR1 is SGHTA, CDR2 FQGNSA. The CDR3 DNA follows: TGTGCCAGCAGCTTAGTGGGGCTAGCGGGTACGAACACCGGGGAGCTGTTTTTT. Translating gives CASSLVGLAGTNTGELFF.